This T cell receptor (beta chain) was sequenced during a study of shared clonotypes between healthy human individuals. The study, taken as a whole, reports: Limited genetic and exposure-history diversity came from having few donors. The study generally estimated greater richness for naive than memory subsets. For naive CD4 cells, around 5% of clonotypes were shared across a few donors.

Turning to this clone: Its antigen is unknown.

TCRdb's table, derived via immunoSEQ multiplex PCR, lists solely in-frame clones and lacks some. The table records about 2.3 million clones, more than 80% of them present only once. V was pared by 4 bases and J by 3 bases, with 2 bases of the junction left unmatched. This CDR3 has 14 residues. Germline V gives CDR1 SGHTA, CDR2 FQGNSA. The chain is built from TRBV7-2 and TRBJ2-5; 10 bases align to TRBD2. The TCR was taken from a man between 18 and 35 years old in good health. Some clones in this sample may be carry-over from other donors' samples. The source material was naive CD4+ T cells from PBMCs. Subset in this sample: CD45RA+ positively selected. The CDR3 region is CASSYGLAEETQYF. The CDR3 DNA reads TGTGCCAGCAGCTATGGACTAGCGGAAGAGACCCAGTACTTC.